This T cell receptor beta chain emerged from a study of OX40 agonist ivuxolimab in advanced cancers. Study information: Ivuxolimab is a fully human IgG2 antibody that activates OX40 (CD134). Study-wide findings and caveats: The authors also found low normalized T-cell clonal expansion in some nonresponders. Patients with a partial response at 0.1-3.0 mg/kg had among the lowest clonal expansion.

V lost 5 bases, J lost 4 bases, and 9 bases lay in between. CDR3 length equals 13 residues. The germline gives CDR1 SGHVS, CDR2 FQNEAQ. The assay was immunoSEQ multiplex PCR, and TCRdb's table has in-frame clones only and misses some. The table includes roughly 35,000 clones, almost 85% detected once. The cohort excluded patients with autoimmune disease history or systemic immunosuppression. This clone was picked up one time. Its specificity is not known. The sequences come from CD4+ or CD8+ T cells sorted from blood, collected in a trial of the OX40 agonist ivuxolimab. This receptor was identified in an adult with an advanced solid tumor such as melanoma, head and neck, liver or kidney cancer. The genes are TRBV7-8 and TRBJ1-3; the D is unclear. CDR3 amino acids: CASSTLQGNTIYF. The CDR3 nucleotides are TGTGCCAGCAGCACCCTACAGGGAAACACCATATATTTT.